This T cell receptor beta chain was recovered during a study of shared clonotypes between healthy human individuals. Study-wide results and caveats: The study found 4.5% to 6% of naive CD4 clonotypes shared across four donors.

This clone was counted a single time. Its cognate antigen is unknown. V was clipped by 8 bases and J by 6 bases; unmatched bases: 16. Per the germline V gene, CDR1 is KGHSH and CDR2 is LQKENI. The CDR3 is 16 amino acids. Repertoires were generated with immunoSEQ multiplex PCR, while TCRdb's copy carries only in-frame clones and drops some. The sample includes a few million clones, around 90% seen only once; the top ten take under 0.15%. The sequenced sample consisted of naive CD4+ T cells sorted from blood. The subset is: CD45RA+ positively selected. This receptor was taken from a young man in good health. The chain employs TRBV18 and TRBJ1-5; 7 nucleotides agree with TRBD1. The DNA of the CDR3 is TGTGCCAGCCCACGGGGGGAGGGGGCGCCCCGTCAGCCCCAGCATTTT. This codes for CASPRGEGAPRQPQHF. Variable domain in full (rest from reference TRBV18 and TRBJ1-5): NAGVMQNPRHLVRRRGQEARLRCSPMKGHSHVYWYRQLPEEGLKFMVYLQKENIIDESGMPKERFSAEFPKEGPSILRIQQVVRGDSAAYFCASPRGEGAPRQPQHFGDGTRLSIL.